This T cell receptor (beta chain) was obtained from a study of identifying expanded T cells in peripheral blood. General study findings and limits: About 1.3 clones differed between technical replicates, versus approximately 16 and 20 over time.

Generated by immunoSEQ multiplex PCR, the TCRdb table keeps only in-frame clones and is missing some. This sample carries over 65,000 clones, over 85% of them seen once, and the ten largest clones take around 7%. For this clone: Its antigen is still unknown.

CDR1 and CDR2 (germline): SNHLY, FYNNEI. V lost 8 bases, J lost 0 bases, and 10 bases stayed unmatched. The CDR3 extends over 15 amino acids. The J gene is TRBJ2-7, the V gene TRBV2, with 7 nucleotides matching TRBD2. The TCR sequence derives from a person aged 18 to 69 in good health. Material: blood. The CDR3 DNA follows: TGTGCCAGCCGCGCTGGGCGGGGGTTCTCCTACGAGCAGTACTTC. This sequence encodes CASRAGRGFSYEQYF. Full variable domain (rest looked up from reference TRBV2 and TRBJ2-7): EPEVTQTPSHQVTQMGQEVILRCVPISNHLYFYWYRQILGQKVEFLVSFYNNEISEKSEIFDDQFSVERPDGSNFTLKIRSTKLEDSAMYFCASRAGRGFSYEQYFGPGTRLTVT.